The 9 T cell receptor beta chains listed next were all sequenced from one sample in a study of blood T cell repertoires in COVID-19. Only in-frame clones appear in the TCRdb table, and some are missing; sequencing was by immunoSEQ multiplex PCR. The data hold over 95,000 clones, with more than 85% observed a single time. Sequencing was performed on peripheral blood. The receptor source for this set is a human donor with acute or convalescent COVID-19. The donor label of this sample is uncertain.

The rearrangement uses TRBV30 and TRBJ1-2, with unresolved D. Trimming pared 1 base from V and 4 bases from J, leaving 7 bases between. Germline V gene lookup returns CDR1 GTSNPN and CDR2 SVGIG (reference sequence). The CDR3 has 12 residues. As DNA, the CDR3 is TGTGCCTGGAGTGGTGGCAGCTATGGCTACACCTTC. It specifies CAWSGGSYGYTF.

The rearrangement links TRBV6-5 to TRBJ2-1, with TRBD1 matching 7 bases. Germline V gene sequence: CDR1 MNHEY, CDR2 SVGAGI. This CDR3 region has 11 residues. The V and J ends lost 6 bases and 15 bases, in that order; junction bases with no gene match: 8. The CDR3 DNA follows: TGTGCCAGCAGAGGGACAGAAATAATGTTCTTC. Translation gives CASRGTEIMFF.

This chain connects TRBV6-6 to TRBJ1-6, with D hard to call. The CDR3 has 13 residues. Trimming cost V 6 bases and J 10 bases, with 13 bases left between them. In germline, CDR1 is MNHNY, CDR2 SVGAGI (reference sequence). The CDR3 DNA is TGTGCCAGCAGAGACATTTTAGTCTCACCCCTCCACTTT. Encoded protein: CASRDILVSPLHF.

V gene TRBV7-8 combines with J gene TRBJ1-1, with 8 bases fitting TRBD1. This CDR3 has 14 residues. In germline, CDR1 is SGHVS, CDR2 FQNEAQ. The V segment lost 5 bases and the J segment 4 bases; nucleotides outside the gene matches: 6. CDR3 DNA: TGTGCCAGCAGCGGAGACAGGGGTGGCACTGAAGCTTTCTTT. Its translation: CASSGDRGGTEAFF.

The chain recombines TRBV18 with TRBJ1-1; a weak D match, TRBD1 (6 bases). The CDR3 length is 15 residues. Trimming took off 5 bases at V and 0 bases at J, with 13 bases between the two ends. The germline gives CDR1 KGHSH, CDR2 LQKENI. The DNA for the CDR3 is TGTGCCAGCTCAGGTGGGGACACCCTGAACACTGAAGCTTTCTTT. Its translation is CASSGGDTLNTEAFF.

This chain uses TRBV30 with TRBJ1-2, with 8 bases aligning to TRBD1. In germline, CDR1 is GTSNPN, CDR2 SVGIG (reference sequence). The CDR3 is made up of 13 amino acids. With 2 bases clipped from V and 8 bases from J, the junction kept 7 bases outside the gene matches. Here the CDR3 reads CAWSRGDRQGYTF. In DNA form, the CDR3 reads TGTGCCTGGAGTCGAGGGGACAGGCAAGGCTACACCTTC.

The genes are TRBV19 and TRBJ1-2; the D gene is possibly TRBD1 (6 bases). The CDR3 covers 14 residues. V was pared by 4 bases and J by 0 bases, with 9 bases between. CDR1 LNHDA and CDR2 SQIVND come from the germline V gene (reference sequence). CDR3 region: CASSRGPANYGYTF. DNA for the CDR3: TGTGCCAGTAGTAGGGGGCCAGCTAACTATGGCTACACCTTC.

The J gene is TRBJ1-3, the V gene TRBV9; D remains unclear. Trimming left V 2 bases short and J 5 bases short, with 5 bases between. Germline loops: CDR1 SGDLS, CDR2 YYNGEE. This CDR3 comprises 12 residues. The CDR3: CASSVPRNTIYF. In DNA, the CDR3 is TGTGCCAGCAGCGTCCCCAGAAACACCATATATTTT.

V usage is TRBV30 and J usage is TRBJ1-4, with a tentative D call TRBD1 (5 bases). This CDR3 contains 15 residues. V was pared by 0 bases and J by 4 bases, with 12 bases between. Per germline, CDR1 GTSNPN and CDR2 SVGIG (reference sequence). CDR3 bases: TGTGCCTGGAGTGTATTTCTGGGGCTTAATGAAAAACTGTTTTTT. This sequence encodes CAWSVFLGLNEKLFF.